Below, 2 T cell receptor beta chains from the same sample are listed, as sequenced in a study of T-cell reconstitution after alpha-beta-depleted transplantation in children. The library targeted TCRbeta and was prepared with unique molecular identifiers. MiXCR, run by TCRdb on the PCR reads, gives a single entry per CDR3 protein. Of 420,000 or so distinct CDR3 sequences listed, 11% were seen once; the top ten hold roughly 6%. Sequences were derived from PBMCs from the stem cell graft donor, sampled from the stem cell graft. These receptors all stem from a human donor who donated a stem cell graft to a child with acute myeloid leukemia.

The chain uses TRBV6-1 and TRBJ2-1; D perhaps matches TRBD2 (5 bases). V shed 2 bases and J shed 0 bases, with 11 bases lying between them. The CDR3 totals 16 residues. Germline V CDR1 and CDR2: MNHNS, SASEGT. The CDR3 is CASSELALSSYNEQFF. The CDR3 DNA is TGTGCCAGCAGTGAACTAGCTCTGAGCTCCTACAATGAGCAGTTCTTC.

This clonotype has a handful of counts. This chain links TRBV27 with TRBJ2-3; 10 bases fit TRBD2. This CDR3 has 16 amino acids. V shed 1 base and J 10 bases; nucleotides not matched to a gene: 11. Germline CDR1 MNHEY, CDR2 SMNVEV (reference sequence). The CDR3 DNA sequence: TGTGCCAGCAGTTTATTGGGGGCTAGCGGGAGTAAAGCGCAGTATTTT. Its protein product is CASSLLGASGSKAQYF.